The 32 T cell receptor beta chains in this list originate from one sample, sequenced in a study of a mutant IDH1 vaccine in newly diagnosed glioma. Stated time point: baseline, week 1 (first vaccination visit). Treatment indicated: pre-vaccination baseline after standard-of-care therapy. Measured with immunoSEQ multiplex PCR; TCRdb has only the in-frame clones, and not every one. The sample lists tens of thousands of clones, almost 85% seen once, with approximately 19% in the top ten. The sequencing used PBMCs, collected from a glioma patient treated with radiotherapy, temozolomide or both. Receptors were obtained from a man aged 25 to 40 with glioma.

The chain links TRBV5-8 to TRBJ2-7; D tentatively fits TRBD1 or TRBD2 (5 bases each). The germline CDR1 and CDR2 sequences are SGHTS and YDEGEE. Trimming stripped 4 bases from V and 1 base from J, with 15 bases between. The CDR3 loop spans 15 amino acids. The CDR3 nucleotides read TGTGCCAGCAGCCCCCGACCAGGGAGTTCCTACGAGCAGTACTTC. Protein product: CASSPRPGSSYEQYF.

The rearrangement links TRBV19 to TRBJ1-1; D uncertain. Trimming pared 3 bases from V and 3 bases from J, leaving 11 bases between. From germline, CDR1 is LNHDA and CDR2 SQIVND (reference sequence). The CDR3 has 14 residues. The CDR3: CASSIPGFYTEAFF. The CDR3 DNA follows: TGTGCCAGTAGTATTCCGGGATTTTACACTGAAGCTTTCTTT.

In its sample, this clone was seen a few times. DNA for the CDR3: TGTGCCAGCGGGTACAGGGAGAACACTGAAGCTTTCTTT. It specifies CASGYRENTEAFF. The V and J genes are TRBV9 and TRBJ1-1, with D possibly being TRBD1 (6 bases). This CDR3 spans 13 amino acids. Trimming took off 7 bases at V and 1 base at J, with 11 bases between the two ends. The germline V gene has CDR1 SGDLS and CDR2 YYNGEE. The whole variable domain, filled in from reference TRBV9 and TRBJ1-1, reads DSGVTQTPKHLITATGQRVTLRCSPRSGDLSVYWYQQSLDQGLQFLIQYYNGEERAKGNILERFSAQQFPDLHSELNLSSLELGDSALYFCASGYRENTEAFFGQGTRLTVV.

This chain connects TRBV5-8 to TRBJ2-2; maybe TRBD1 (6 bases). The CDR3 totals 15 residues. Germline CDR1 SGHTS, CDR2 YDEGEE. V lost 2 bases and J 9 bases, leaving 17 bases between the germline ends. The CDR3 bases are TGTGCCAGCAGCTTCGGGGCAGGGGAGCGCAGGGAGCTGTTTTTT. Protein sequence: CASSFGAGERRELFF.

This clone is medium-sized in the sample. This rearrangement joins TRBV6-4 to TRBJ1-1; D is unresolved. The V end was cut by 0 bases, the J end by 5 bases, with 7 bases between. Per germline, CDR1 MRHNA and CDR2 SNTAGT. The CDR3 contains 13 residues. CDR3 DNA sequence: TGTGCCAGCAGTGACTCCCAGGAGACTGAAGCTTTCTTT. This translates into CASSDSQETEAFF.

The chain employs TRBV19 and TRBJ1-1, with 9 bases fitting TRBD1. The CDR3 is 16 amino acids. V shed 3 bases, J shed 4 bases, and the junction held 9 bases outside the gene matches. CDR1 and CDR2 (germline): LNHDA, SQIVND (reference sequence). The CDR3 sequence: CASSIGGTGLSTEAFF. CDR3 nucleotides: TGTGCCAGTAGTATTGGAGGGACAGGGCTAAGCACTGAAGCTTTCTTT.

J is TRBJ2-3 and V is TRBV15; D is ambiguous. The CDR3 covers 13 residues. Trimming took off 0 bases at V and 6 bases at J, with 7 bases between the two ends. CDR1 and CDR2 from the germline V gene are LNHNV and YYDKDF (reference sequence). CDR3 nucleotides: TGTGCCACCAGCAGAGATCACGACGATACGCAGTATTTT. It is translated as CATSRDHDDTQYF.

This clone was counted between two and nine times. The rearrangement joins TRBV10-3 to TRBJ2-2; 15 bases match TRBD2. The germline V gene has CDR1 ENHRY and CDR2 SYGVKD. This CDR3 is built from 18 residues. The V and J ends lost 6 bases and 0 bases, in that order; junction bases with no gene match: 5. DNA for the CDR3: TGTGCCATCAGCCAGGGACTAGCGGGAGGCGCGAACACCGGGGAGCTGTTTTTT. It specifies CAISQGLAGGANTGELFF.

V gene TRBV11-1 combines with J gene TRBJ2-3; TRBD1 might be the D (6 bases). Trimming took 8 bases from V and 1 from J, leaving 10 bases between them. The CDR3 has 13 amino acids. The V gene's germline CDR1 is SGHAT and CDR2 FQDESV (reference sequence). The CDR3 region has the DNA TGTGCCAGCCTCGCAGGGGGCACAGATACGCAGTATTTT. Translated: CASLAGGTDTQYF.

The chain uses TRBV4-1 and TRBJ2-2, with D perhaps TRBD1 or TRBD2 (5 bases each). Germline CDR1 and CDR2: MGHRA and YSYEKL. This CDR3 is built from 13 residues. Trimming took 0 bases from V and 11 from J, leaving 10 bases between them. CDR3 sequence reads: CASSQERDQELFF. CDR3 coding DNA: TGCGCCAGCAGCCAAGAACGGGACCAAGAGCTGTTTTTT.

The genes are TRBV5-1 and TRBJ2-1; D is ambiguous. Trimming stripped 0 bases from V and 0 bases from J, with 10 bases between. CDR3 length equals 16 residues. CDR1 SGHRS and CDR2 YFSETQ come from the germline V gene. The CDR3 sequence is CASSLAALSSYNEQFF. The CDR3 DNA follows: TGCGCCAGCAGCTTGGCTGCCCTAAGCTCCTACAATGAGCAGTTCTTC.

The genes are TRBV2 and TRBJ1-5; the D gene is possibly TRBD1 (5 bases). CDR3 size: 14 residues. Germline assignment: CDR1 SNHLY and CDR2 FYNNEI. Trimming pared 8 bases from V and 3 bases from J, leaving 14 bases between. In DNA form, the CDR3 reads TGTGCCAGCTGGCCGGGGGATCTCAATCAGCCCCAGCATTTT. Translating gives CASWPGDLNQPQHF.

The rearrangement uses TRBV2 and TRBJ2-1; 8 positions match TRBD1. The CDR3 runs to 13 residues. J was trimmed by 9 bases and V by 4 bases; bases with no gene match: 5. Germline V gene data show CDR1 as SNHLY and CDR2 as FYNNEI. The chain's CDR3 is CASSVGQGGEQFF. The CDR3 region has the DNA TGTGCCAGCAGTGTTGGACAGGGCGGTGAGCAGTTCTTC.

About this clone itself: A read error is likely, as this CDR3 ends without the conserved phenylalanine or tryptophan. Because the CDR3's place on the DNA is in doubt, the DNA is left out and the CDR3 is given as listed by TCRdb. J is TRBJ1-6 and V is TRBV7-2; TRBD1, the table's D call, lacks a check against the DNA. Counting both end residues, the CDR3 totals 11 amino acids. Germline V gene data show CDR1 as SGHTA and CDR2 as FQGNSA. This CDR3 is CASSLGGTGLR.

This clone has just a few counts. V is TRBV5-8 and J is TRBJ2-2; D ambiguous. CDR3 length equals 14 residues. Germline V gene sequence: CDR1 SGHTS, CDR2 YDEGEE. V was trimmed by 0 bases and J by 2 bases, leaving 5 bases between them. This chain's CDR3 is CASSLDRNTGELFF. In DNA, the CDR3 is TGTGCCAGCAGCTTGGACAGAAACACCGGGGAGCTGTTTTTT.

The genes are TRBV6-1 and TRBJ2-2; tentatively, D is TRBD1 or TRBD2 (5 bases each). Germline V lookup: CDR1 MNHNS, CDR2 SASEGT. V was pared by 6 bases and J by 8 bases, with 16 bases between. This CDR3 contains 14 residues. The CDR3 DNA sequence: TGTGCCAGCAGCCGGGACCAGGGAACGGGGGAGCTGTTTTTT. Amino acid sequence: CASSRDQGTGELFF.

V is TRBV9 and J is TRBJ2-7; D possibly corresponds to TRBD1 (7 bases). This CDR3 comprises 13 residues. The germline gives CDR1 SGDLS, CDR2 YYNGEE. V gave up 4 bases and J gave up 4 bases, with 12 bases separating them. In DNA, the CDR3 is TGTGCCAGCAGCCCGCGGGACAGATACGAGCAGTACTTC. Residues: CASSPRDRYEQYF.

The chain's CDR3 is CATSREPLFRTDTNTGELFF. CDR3 DNA: TGTGCCACCAGCAGAGAGCCCCTCTTTAGGACGGATACGAACACCGGGGAGCTGTTTTTT. The chain is built from TRBV15 and TRBJ2-2; no definite D call. Germline loops: CDR1 LNHNV, CDR2 YYDKDF (reference sequence). This CDR3 has 20 amino acids. V was trimmed by 0 bases and J by 0 bases, leaving 20 bases between them.

V usage is TRBV7-9 and J usage is TRBJ2-1; 13 bases are shared with TRBD2. Germline assignment: CDR1 SEHNR and CDR2 FQNEAQ (reference sequence). The CDR3 contains 17 residues. The V segment lost 0 bases and the J segment 7 bases; nucleotides outside the gene matches: 6. The CDR3 sequence: CASSLAPGLAGWNEQFF. In DNA, the CDR3 is TGTGCCAGCAGCTTAGCGCCGGGACTAGCGGGATGGAATGAGCAGTTCTTC. Combining the CDR3 with reference TRBV7-9 and TRBJ2-1 gives the whole variable domain DTGVSQNPRHKITKRGQNVTFRCDPISEHNRLYWYRQTLGQGPEFLTYFQNEAQLEKSRLLSDRFSAERPKGSFSTLEIQRTEQGDSAMYLCASSLAPGLAGWNEQFFGPGTRLTVL.

V is TRBV29-1 and J is TRBJ1-4; no definite D call. V was cut by 7 bases and J by 1 base, with 4 bases left in between. Germline V gene data show CDR1 as SQVTM and CDR2 as ANQGSEA. The CDR3 totals 11 residues. The CDR3 coding sequence is TGCAGCGCCGTAACTAATGAAAAACTGTTTTTT. Protein: CSAVTNEKLFF.

V and J are TRBV19 and TRBJ1-3, with D perhaps TRBD1 (6 bases). Germline V lookup: CDR1 LNHDA, CDR2 SQIVND (reference sequence). V was clipped by 9 bases and J by 0 bases, with 12 bases between them. The CDR3 length is 14 residues. This CDR3 is CASTTGSSGNTIYF. The CDR3 bases are TGTGCCAGCACTACAGGGTCCTCTGGAAACACCATATATTTT. Combining the CDR3 with reference TRBV19 and TRBJ1-3 gives the whole variable domain DGGITQSPKYLFRKEGQNVTLSCEQNLNHDAMYWYRQDPGQGLRLIYYSQIVNDFQKGDIAEGYSVSREKKESFPLTVTSAQKNPTAFYLCASTTGSSGNTIYFGEGSWLTVV.

The gene calls are TRBV20-1 and TRBJ2-7; TRBD1 agrees at 8 bases. The CDR3 sequence is 11 residues long. With V trimmed by 6 bases and J by 7 bases, 5 bases remained unmatched. Germline loops: CDR1 DFQATT, CDR2 SNEGSKA (reference sequence). CDR3 in amino acids: CSAQGALEQYF. CDR3 DNA sequence: TGCAGTGCCCAGGGGGCGCTTGAGCAGTACTTC.

This chain links TRBV25-1 with TRBJ2-1; maybe TRBD2 (6 bases). Trimming left V 2 bases short and J 0 bases short, with 8 bases between. The CDR3 is made up of 15 amino acids. Germline V gene sequence: CDR1 MGHDK, CDR2 SYGVNS. The CDR3 sequence: CASSEGTYSYNEQFF. In DNA form, the CDR3 reads TGTGCCAGCAGTGAAGGGACTTACTCCTACAATGAGCAGTTCTTC.

In its sample, this clone was seen once. The chain recombines TRBV5-1 with TRBJ2-1; TRBD2 agrees at 12 bases. This CDR3 comprises 15 residues. Germline CDR1 is SGHRS and CDR2 is YFSETQ. Trimming at V came to 5 bases and at J to 7 bases, leaving 7 bases not matched to a gene. CDR3 nucleotide sequence: TGCGCCAGCAGGTTCTCTAGCGGGGGGGCTAATGAGCAGTTCTTC. It specifies CASRFSSGGANEQFF.

This clone was detected only a few times. This sequence joins TRBV30 and TRBJ1-6; D gene ambiguous. The CDR3 covers 21 residues. The ends were cut back, 0 bases at V and 7 bases at J, with 31 bases in the middle. Germline V CDR1 and CDR2: GTSNPN, SVGIG (reference sequence). The CDR3 region has the DNA TGTGCCTGGAGTGTAGGCGGCAGTTTTCTCTCCGGGTCGGGTTACAATTCACCCCTCCACTTT. Translating it yields CAWSVGGSFLSGSGYNSPLHF.

The V and J genes are TRBV5-1 and TRBJ2-7; D ambiguous. From germline, CDR1 is SGHRS and CDR2 YFSETQ. Deletions cut 4 bases from V and 1 base from J, with 12 bases between. This CDR3 is built from 14 residues. CDR3 DNA: TGCGCCAGCAGCGTAGACACGATATCCTACGAGCAGTACTTC. Amino acids: CASSVDTISYEQYF.

The chain couples TRBV9 to TRBJ1-5; TRBD1 matches at 9 bases. Germline loops: CDR1 SGDLS, CDR2 YYNGEE. The V segment lost 1 base and the J segment 3 bases; nucleotides outside the gene matches: 11. This CDR3 is built from 18 residues. CDR3 region: CASSVRGTGRGTNQPQHF. The CDR3 DNA sequence: TGTGCCAGCAGCGTAAGGGGGACAGGGAGGGGGACCAATCAGCCCCAGCATTTT.

This rearrangement joins TRBV2 to TRBJ2-1; 11 bases fit TRBD2. The CDR3 covers 15 residues. CDR1 and CDR2 (germline): SNHLY, FYNNEI. V trimming: 6 bases; J trimming: 9 bases; junction bases outside the gene matches: 10. This CDR3 reads CASREKLAGVIEQFF. The CDR3 region has the DNA TGTGCCAGCAGAGAGAAACTAGCGGGAGTAATTGAGCAGTTCTTC. The variable domain in full, with the rest retrieved from reference TRBV2 and TRBJ2-1, is EPEVTQTPSHQVTQMGQEVILRCVPISNHLYFYWYRQILGQKVEFLVSFYNNEISEKSEIFDDQFSVERPDGSNFTLKIRSTKLEDSAMYFCASREKLAGVIEQFFGPGTRLTVL.

The J gene is TRBJ1-6, the V gene TRBV11-2; D not resolved. V lost 2 bases and J 8 bases, leaving 10 bases between the germline ends. The length of the CDR3 is 14 residues. The germline CDR1 and CDR2 sequences are SGHAT and FQNNGV. The CDR3, as DNA: TGTGCCAGCAGCTTACCAGGAAATTATTCACCCCTCCACTTT. It encodes CASSLPGNYSPLHF.

The chain carries TRBV5-4 and TRBJ2-7, with 8 nucleotides matching TRBD2. Germline V gene data show CDR1 as SGHNT and CDR2 as YYREEE (reference sequence). The CDR3 consists of 15 residues. V lost 0 bases to trimming and J lost 2 bases; unmatched junction nucleotides: 4. CDR3 sequence: CASSLAPGGPYEQYF. The CDR3 DNA is TGTGCCAGCAGCTTGGCCCCGGGAGGGCCCTACGAGCAGTACTTC.

The chain carries TRBV7-2 and TRBJ2-2; TRBD2 is a possible D gene (6 bases). The length of the CDR3 is 15 residues. V lost 5 bases and J lost 7, with 17 bases in between. The germline V gene encodes CDR1 SGHTA and CDR2 FQGNSA. In DNA form, the CDR3 reads TGTGCCAGCAGCCCTGGCGGGGCGGATGGCGGGGAGCTGTTTTTT. This codes for CASSPGGADGGELFF.

The rearrangement uses TRBV7-9 and TRBJ1-5; 7 bases are a match to TRBD1. Losses at the gene ends were 3 bases for V and 5 bases for J; bases not matched to a gene: 10. The CDR3 is 16 residues long. Germline-derived CDR1 and CDR2 are SEHNR and FQNEAQ (reference sequence). CDR3 region: CASSFSGGQAHQPQHF. The CDR3 DNA follows: TGTGCCAGCAGCTTCTCCGGTGGACAGGCCCATCAGCCCCAGCATTTT. Variable domain in full (rest from reference TRBV7-9 and TRBJ1-5): DTGVSQNPRHKITKRGQNVTFRCDPISEHNRLYWYRQTLGQGPEFLTYFQNEAQLEKSRLLSDRFSAERPKGSFSTLEIQRTEQGDSAMYLCASSFSGGQAHQPQHFGDGTRLSIL.